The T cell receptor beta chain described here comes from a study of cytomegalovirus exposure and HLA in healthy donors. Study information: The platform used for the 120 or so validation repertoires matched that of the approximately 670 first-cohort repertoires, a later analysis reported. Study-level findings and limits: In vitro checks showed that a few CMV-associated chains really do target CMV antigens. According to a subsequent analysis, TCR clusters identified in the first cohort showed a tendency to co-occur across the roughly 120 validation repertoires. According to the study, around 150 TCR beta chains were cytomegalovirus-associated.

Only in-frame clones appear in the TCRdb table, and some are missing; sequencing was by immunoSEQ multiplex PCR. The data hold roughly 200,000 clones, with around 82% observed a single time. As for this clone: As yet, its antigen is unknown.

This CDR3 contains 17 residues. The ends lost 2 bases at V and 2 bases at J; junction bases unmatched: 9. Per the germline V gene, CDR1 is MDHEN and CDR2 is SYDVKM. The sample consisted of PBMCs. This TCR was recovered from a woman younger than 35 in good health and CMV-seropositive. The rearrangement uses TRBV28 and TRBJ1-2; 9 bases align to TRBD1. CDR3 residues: CASSLGGTGFGNYGYTF. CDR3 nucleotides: TGTGCCAGCAGTTTAGGGGGGACAGGGTTCGGAAACTATGGCTACACCTTC.